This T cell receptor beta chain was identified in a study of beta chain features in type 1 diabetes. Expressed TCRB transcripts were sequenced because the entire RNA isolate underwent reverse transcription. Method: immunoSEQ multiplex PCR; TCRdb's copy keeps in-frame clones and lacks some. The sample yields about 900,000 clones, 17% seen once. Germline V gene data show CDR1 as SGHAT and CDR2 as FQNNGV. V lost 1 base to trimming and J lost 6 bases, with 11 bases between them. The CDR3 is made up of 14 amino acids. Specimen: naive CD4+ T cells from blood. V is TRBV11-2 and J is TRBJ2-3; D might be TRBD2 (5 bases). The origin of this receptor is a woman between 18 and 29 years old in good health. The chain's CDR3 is CASSLGRVWDTQYF. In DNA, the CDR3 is TGTGCCAGCAGCTTAGGGCGGGTCTGGGATACGCAGTATTTT.